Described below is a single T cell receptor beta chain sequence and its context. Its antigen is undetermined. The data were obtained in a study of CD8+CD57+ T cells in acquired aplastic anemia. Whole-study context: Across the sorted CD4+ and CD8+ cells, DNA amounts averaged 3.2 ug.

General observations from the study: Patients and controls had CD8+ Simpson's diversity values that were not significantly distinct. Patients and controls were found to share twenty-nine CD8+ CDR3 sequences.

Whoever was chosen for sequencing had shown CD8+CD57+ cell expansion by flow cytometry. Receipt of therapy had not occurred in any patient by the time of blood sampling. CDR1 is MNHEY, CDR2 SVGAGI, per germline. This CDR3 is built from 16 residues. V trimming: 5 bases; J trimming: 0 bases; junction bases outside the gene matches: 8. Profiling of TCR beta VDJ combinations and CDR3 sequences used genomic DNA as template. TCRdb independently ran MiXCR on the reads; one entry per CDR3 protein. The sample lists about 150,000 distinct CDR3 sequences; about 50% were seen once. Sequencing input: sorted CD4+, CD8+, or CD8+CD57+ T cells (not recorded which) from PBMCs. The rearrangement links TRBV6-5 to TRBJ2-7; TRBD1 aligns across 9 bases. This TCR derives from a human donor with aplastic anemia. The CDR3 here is CASSHPGQGFSYEQYF. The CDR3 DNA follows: TGTGCCAGCAGTCACCCGGGACAGGGTTTCTCCTACGAGCAGTACTTC.